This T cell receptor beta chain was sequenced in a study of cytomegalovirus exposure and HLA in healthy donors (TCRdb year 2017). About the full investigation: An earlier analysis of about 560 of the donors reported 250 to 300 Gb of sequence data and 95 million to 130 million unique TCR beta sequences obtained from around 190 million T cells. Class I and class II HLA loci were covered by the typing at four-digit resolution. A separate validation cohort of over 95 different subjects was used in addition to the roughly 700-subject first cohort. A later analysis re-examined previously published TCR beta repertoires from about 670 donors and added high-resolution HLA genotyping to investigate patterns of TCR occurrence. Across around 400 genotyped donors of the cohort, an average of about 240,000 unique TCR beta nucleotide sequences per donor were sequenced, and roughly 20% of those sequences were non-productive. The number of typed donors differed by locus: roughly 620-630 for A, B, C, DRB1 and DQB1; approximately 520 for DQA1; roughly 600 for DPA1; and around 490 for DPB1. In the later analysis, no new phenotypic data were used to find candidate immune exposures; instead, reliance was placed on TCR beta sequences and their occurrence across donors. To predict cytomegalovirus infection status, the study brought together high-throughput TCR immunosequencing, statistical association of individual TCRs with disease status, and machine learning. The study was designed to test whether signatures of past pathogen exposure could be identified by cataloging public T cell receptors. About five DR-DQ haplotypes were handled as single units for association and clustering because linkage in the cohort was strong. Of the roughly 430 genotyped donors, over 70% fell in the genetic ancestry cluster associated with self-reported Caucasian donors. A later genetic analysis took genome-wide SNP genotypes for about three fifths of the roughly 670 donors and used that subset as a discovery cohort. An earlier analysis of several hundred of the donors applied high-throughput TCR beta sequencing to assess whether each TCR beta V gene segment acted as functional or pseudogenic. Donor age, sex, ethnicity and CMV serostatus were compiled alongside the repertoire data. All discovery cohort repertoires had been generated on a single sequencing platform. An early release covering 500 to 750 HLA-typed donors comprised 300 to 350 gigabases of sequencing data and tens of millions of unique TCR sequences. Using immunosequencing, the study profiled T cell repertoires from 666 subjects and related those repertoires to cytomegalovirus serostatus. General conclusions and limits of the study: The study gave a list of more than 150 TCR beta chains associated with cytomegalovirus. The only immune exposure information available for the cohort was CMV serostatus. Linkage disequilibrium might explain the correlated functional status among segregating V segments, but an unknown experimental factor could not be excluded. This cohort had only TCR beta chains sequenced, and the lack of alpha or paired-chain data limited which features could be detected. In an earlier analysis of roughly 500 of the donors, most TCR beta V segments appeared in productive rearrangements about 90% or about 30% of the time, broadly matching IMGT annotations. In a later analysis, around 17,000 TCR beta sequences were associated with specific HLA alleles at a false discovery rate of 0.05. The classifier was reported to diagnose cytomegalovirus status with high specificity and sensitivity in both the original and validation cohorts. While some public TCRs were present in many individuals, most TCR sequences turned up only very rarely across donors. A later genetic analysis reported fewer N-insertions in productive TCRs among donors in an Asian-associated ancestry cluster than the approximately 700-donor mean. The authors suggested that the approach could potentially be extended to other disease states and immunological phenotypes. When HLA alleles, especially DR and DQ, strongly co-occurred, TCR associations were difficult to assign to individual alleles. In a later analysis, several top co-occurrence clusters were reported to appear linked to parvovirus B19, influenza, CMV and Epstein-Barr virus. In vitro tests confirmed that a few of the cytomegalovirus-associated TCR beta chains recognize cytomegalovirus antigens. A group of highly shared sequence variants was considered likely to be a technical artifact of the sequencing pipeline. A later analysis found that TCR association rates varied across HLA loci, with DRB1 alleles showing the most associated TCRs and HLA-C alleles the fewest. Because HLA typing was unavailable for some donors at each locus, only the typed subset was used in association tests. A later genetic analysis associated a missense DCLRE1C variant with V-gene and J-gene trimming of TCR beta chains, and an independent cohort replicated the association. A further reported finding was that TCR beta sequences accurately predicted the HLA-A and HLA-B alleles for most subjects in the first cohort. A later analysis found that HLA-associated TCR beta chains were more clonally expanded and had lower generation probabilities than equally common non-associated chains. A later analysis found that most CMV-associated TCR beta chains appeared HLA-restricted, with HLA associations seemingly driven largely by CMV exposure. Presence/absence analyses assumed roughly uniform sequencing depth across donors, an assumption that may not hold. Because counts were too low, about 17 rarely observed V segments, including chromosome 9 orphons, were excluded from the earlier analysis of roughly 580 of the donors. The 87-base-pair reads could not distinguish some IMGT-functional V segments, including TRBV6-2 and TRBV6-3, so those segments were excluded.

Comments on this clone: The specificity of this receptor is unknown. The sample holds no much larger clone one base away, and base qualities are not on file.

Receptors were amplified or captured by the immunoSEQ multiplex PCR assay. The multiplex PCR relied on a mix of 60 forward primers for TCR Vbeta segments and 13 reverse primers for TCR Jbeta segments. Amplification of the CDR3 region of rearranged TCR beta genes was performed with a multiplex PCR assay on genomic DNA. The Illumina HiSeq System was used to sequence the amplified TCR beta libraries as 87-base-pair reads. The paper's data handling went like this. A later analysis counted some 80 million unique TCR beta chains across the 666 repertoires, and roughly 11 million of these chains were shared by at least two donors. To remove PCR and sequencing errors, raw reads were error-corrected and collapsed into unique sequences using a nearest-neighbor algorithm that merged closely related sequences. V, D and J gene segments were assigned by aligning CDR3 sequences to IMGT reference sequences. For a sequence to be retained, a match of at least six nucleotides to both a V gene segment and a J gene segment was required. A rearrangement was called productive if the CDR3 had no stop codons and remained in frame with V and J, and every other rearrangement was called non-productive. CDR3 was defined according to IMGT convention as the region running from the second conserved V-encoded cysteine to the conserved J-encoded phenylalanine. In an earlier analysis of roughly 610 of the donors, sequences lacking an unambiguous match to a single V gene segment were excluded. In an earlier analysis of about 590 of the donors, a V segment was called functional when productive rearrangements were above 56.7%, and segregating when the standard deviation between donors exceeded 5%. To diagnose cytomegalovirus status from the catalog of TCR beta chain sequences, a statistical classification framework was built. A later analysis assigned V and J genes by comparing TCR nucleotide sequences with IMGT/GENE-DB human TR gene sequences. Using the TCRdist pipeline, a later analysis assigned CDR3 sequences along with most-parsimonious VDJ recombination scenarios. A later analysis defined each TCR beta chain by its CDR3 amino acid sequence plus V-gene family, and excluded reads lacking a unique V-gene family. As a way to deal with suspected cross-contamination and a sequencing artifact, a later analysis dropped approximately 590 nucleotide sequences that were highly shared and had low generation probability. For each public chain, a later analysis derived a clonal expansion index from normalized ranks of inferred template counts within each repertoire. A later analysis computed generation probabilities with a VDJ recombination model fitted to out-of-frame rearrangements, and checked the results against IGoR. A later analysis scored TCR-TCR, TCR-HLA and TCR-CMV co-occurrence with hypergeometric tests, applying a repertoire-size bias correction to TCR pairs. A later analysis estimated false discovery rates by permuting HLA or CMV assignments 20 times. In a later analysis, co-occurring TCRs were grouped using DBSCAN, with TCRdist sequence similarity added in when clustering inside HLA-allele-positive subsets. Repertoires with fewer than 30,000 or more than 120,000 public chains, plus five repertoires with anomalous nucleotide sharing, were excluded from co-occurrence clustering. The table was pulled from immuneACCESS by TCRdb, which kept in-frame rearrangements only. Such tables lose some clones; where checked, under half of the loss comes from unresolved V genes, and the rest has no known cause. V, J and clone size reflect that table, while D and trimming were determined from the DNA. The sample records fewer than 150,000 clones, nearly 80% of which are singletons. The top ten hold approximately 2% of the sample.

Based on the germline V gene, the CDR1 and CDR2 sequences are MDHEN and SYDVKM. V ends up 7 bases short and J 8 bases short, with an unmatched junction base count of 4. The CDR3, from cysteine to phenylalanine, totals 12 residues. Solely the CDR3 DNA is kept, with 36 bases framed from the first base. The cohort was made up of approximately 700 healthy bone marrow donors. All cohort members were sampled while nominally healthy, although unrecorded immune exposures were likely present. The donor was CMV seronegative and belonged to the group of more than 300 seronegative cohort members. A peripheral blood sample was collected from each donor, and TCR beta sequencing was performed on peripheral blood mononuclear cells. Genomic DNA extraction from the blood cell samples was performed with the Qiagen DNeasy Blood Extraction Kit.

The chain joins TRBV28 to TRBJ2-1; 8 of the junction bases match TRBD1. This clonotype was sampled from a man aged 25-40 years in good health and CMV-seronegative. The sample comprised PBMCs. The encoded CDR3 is CASMTGVDEQFF. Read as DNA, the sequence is TGTGCCAGCATGACAGGGGTCGATGAGCAGTTCTTC.